A selection of T cell receptor beta chains follows, all from one sample in a study of blood T cell repertoires in COVID-19. The repertoire was sequenced with immunoSEQ multiplex PCR; TCRdb's copy has only in-frame clones and lacks some. The sample includes approximately 69,000 clones, 90% of them seen just once. The sample taken for sequencing was peripheral blood. The receptors derive from a man between 45 and 60 years old with acute or convalescent COVID-19. CDR3s include the opening cysteine and the closing phenylalanine or tryptophan.

j_gene,v_gene,CDR3aa
TRBJ1-2,TRBV9,CASQGLSGYTF
TRBJ1-1,TRBV9,CASSDLRRTGVTEAFF
TRBJ2-7,TRBV5-1,CASSWGSAGVWDEQYF
TRBJ1-1,TRBV19,CASSMLNDGDTEAFF
TRBJ1-2,TRBV4-3,CASSPRTASNYGYTF
TRBJ2-7,TRBV2,CASSTSGGVAYEQYF
TRBJ1-2,TRBV2,CASRTGTGNYGYTF
TRBJ2-3,TRBV7-9,CASSQLAGLDTQYF
TRBJ2-3,TRBV9,CASSARLTDTQYF
TRBJ1-2,TRBV24-1,CATSETGQAVRGYTF
TRBJ2-7,TRBV19,CASSILAGESLYEQYF
TRBJ1-6,TRBV23-1,CATPGGFNSPLHF
TRBJ2-2,TRBV10-3,CAISESTGNTGELFF
TRBJ1-6,TRBV6-5,CASSSEDSPLHF
TRBJ1-5,TRBV6-5,CASSLTGSTDQPQHF
TRBJ2-1,TRBV5-8,CASSLRLASNEQFF
TRBJ1-2,TRBV9,CASSPGDSYYGYTF
TRBJ2-1,TRBV14,CASSMGLAGSNEQFF
TRBJ2-3,TRBV3-1/TRBV3-2,CASSQVVGVHTQYF
TRBJ1-6,TRBV24-1,CATSDYINSGYNSPLHF
TRBJ1-2,TRBV6-5,CASSPRRGYGYTF
TRBJ1-5,TRBV12-3/TRBV12-4,CVLGGSGNQPQHF
TRBJ1-1,TRBV27,CASSGGSGTEAFF
TRBJ2-1,TRBV15,CATSPAGPGNEQFF
TRBJ1-1,TRBV19,CASSGRENTEAFF
TRBJ2-2,TRBV5-1,CASSEGGASTGELFF
TRBJ1-4,TRBV5-5,CASSTGTGEKGSGNNEKLFF
TRBJ2-2,TRBV19,CASSINSGLAGAGELFF
TRBJ2-7,TRBV7-2,CASSLGWRVSYEQYF
TRBJ1-6,TRBV11-3,CASSSRQGGNSPLHF
TRBJ2-5,TRBV5-1,CASSFTGGEETQYF
TRBJ1-1,TRBV6-2/TRBV6-3,CASSYAGGEAFF
TRBJ2-5,TRBV6-1,CASGNREETQYF
TRBJ1-2,TRBV7-2,CASSPGQPGNYGYTF
TRBJ1-6,TRBV5-1,CASSLAPGQTNSPLHF
TRBJ2-7,TRBV19,CASSIGGLGALEQYF
TRBJ1-2,TRBV9,CASSAGAGTGNYGYTF
TRBJ1-4,TRBV2,CASIVWGQHNEKLFF
TRBJ2-1,TRBV27,CASSSIPGLYNEQFF
TRBJ2-2,TRBV6-5,CASSYMASGGTGELFF
TRBJ1-5,TRBV12-5,CASGLVLWGQGFWQPQHF
TRBJ2-2,TRBV4-1,CASSQDKASVGGGELFF
TRBJ2-7,TRBV30,CAWSPGGSGNSYEQYF
TRBJ2-7,TRBV7-9,CASRPFATASYEQYF
TRBJ2-4,TRBV6-5,CASSSLAGVAKNIQYF
TRBJ2-4,TRBV3-1/TRBV3-2,CASSQDITDQYF